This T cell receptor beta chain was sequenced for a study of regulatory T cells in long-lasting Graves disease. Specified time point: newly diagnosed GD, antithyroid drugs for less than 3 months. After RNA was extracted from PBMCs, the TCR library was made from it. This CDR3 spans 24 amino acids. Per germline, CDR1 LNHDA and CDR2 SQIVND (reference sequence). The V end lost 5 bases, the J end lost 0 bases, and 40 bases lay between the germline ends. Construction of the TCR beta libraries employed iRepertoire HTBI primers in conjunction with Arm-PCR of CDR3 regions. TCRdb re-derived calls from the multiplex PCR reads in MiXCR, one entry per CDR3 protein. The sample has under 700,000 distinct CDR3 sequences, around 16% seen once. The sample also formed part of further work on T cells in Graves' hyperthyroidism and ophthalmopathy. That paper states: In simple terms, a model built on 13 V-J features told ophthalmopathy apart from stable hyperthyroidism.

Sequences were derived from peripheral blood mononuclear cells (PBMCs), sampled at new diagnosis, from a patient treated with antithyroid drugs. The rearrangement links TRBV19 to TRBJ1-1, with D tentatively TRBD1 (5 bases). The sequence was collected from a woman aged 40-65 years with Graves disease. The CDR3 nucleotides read TGTGCCAGTAGTTGGGTGGGGGAAATATACGCAAAAGATACCATGGGGTTAATGAACACTGAAGCTTTCTTT. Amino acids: CASSWVGEIYAKDTMGLMNTEAFF.